The rows below give T cell receptor beta chains drawn from one sample of a study of T cell repertoires in cytomegalovirus infection. TCRdb ran MiXCR on the reads and lists one entry per CDR3 protein. The table has fewer than 200,000 distinct CDR3 sequences, roughly an eighth seen once; the top ten hold around 27%. The sequenced sample consisted of PBMCs. Receptor source: a human donor in good health (CMV status not recorded). Some clones in this sample may be carry-over from other donors' samples. Each CDR3 is given without its conserved first and last residue. Fields, in order: V gene, CDR3 length, J gene, CDR3 protein.

V gene: TRBV6-2/TRBV6-3
CDR3 length: 9
J gene: TRBJ2-7
CDR3 protein: ASSYSHEQY

V gene: TRBV10-2
CDR3 length: 13
J gene: TRBJ2-3
CDR3 protein: ASSEPGLPADTQY

V gene: TRBV19
CDR3 length: 15
J gene: TRBJ1-5
CDR3 protein: ASSDRTGGHSNQPQH

V gene: TRBV28
CDR3 length: 17
J gene: TRBJ2-5
CDR3 protein: ASSLPEASGRPEGWAQY

V gene: TRBV5-1
CDR3 length: 15
J gene: TRBJ1-1
CDR3 protein: ASSWGGDRVTNTEAF

V gene: TRBV18
CDR3 length: 13
J gene: TRBJ1-1
CDR3 protein: ASSPPGRLDTEAF

V gene: TRBV29-1
CDR3 length: 11
J gene: TRBJ2-3
CDR3 protein: SVLRRLRDTQY

V gene: TRBV7-3
CDR3 length: 11
J gene: TRBJ2-7
CDR3 protein: ASSLGTLHEQY

V gene: TRBV7-9
CDR3 length: 11
J gene: TRBJ2-7
CDR3 protein: ASSSGHAYEQY

V gene: TRBV24-1
CDR3 length: 12
J gene: TRBJ2-3
CDR3 protein: ATSDSSSTDTQY

V gene: TRBV7-2
CDR3 length: 13
J gene: TRBJ2-4
CDR3 protein: ASSPTILAKNIQY

V gene: TRBV20-1
CDR3 length: 13
J gene: TRBJ1-1
CDR3 protein: SARYGTGMNTEAF

V gene: TRBV14
CDR3 length: 12
J gene: TRBJ2-7
CDR3 protein: ASSQAIPPYEQY

V gene: TRBV6-2/TRBV6-3
CDR3 length: 13
J gene: TRBJ2-7
CDR3 protein: ASSPQREAQNEQY

V gene: TRBV15
CDR3 length: 11
J gene: TRBJ1-1
CDR3 protein: ATSRVYDGEAF

V gene: TRBV7-6
CDR3 length: 14
J gene: TRBJ2-1
CDR3 protein: ASSLSGTGSYNEQF

V gene: TRBV2
CDR3 length: 13
J gene: TRBJ2-1
CDR3 protein: ASSEGGGPYNEQF

V gene: TRBV7-3
CDR3 length: 11
J gene: TRBJ2-1
CDR3 protein: ASSLSSRQEQF

V gene: TRBV6-1
CDR3 length: 12
J gene: TRBJ2-7
CDR3 protein: ASSAGTGAYEQY

V gene: TRBV4-1
CDR3 length: 14
J gene: TRBJ1-2
CDR3 protein: ASSQTGTETNYGYT

V gene: TRBV7-3
CDR3 length: 13
J gene: TRBJ1-6
CDR3 protein: ASSLFADNNSPLH

V gene: TRBV7-8
CDR3 length: 13
J gene: TRBJ1-1
CDR3 protein: ASSLAGTMNTEAF

V gene: TRBV7-2
CDR3 length: 12
J gene: TRBJ2-3
CDR3 protein: ASSLDRLTDTQY

V gene: TRBV2
CDR3 length: 12
J gene: TRBJ1-1
CDR3 protein: ASRSPTGDTEAF

V gene: TRBV12-3/TRBV12-4
CDR3 length: 13
J gene: TRBJ2-7
CDR3 protein: ASSRPDRPTYEQY

V gene: TRBV7-9
CDR3 length: 11
J gene: TRBJ2-7
CDR3 protein: ASSLAGKGEQY

V gene: TRBV7-2
CDR3 length: 12
J gene: TRBJ2-7
CDR3 protein: ASSGGEGPYEQY

V gene: TRBV6-2/TRBV6-3
CDR3 length: 12
J gene: TRBJ2-5
CDR3 protein: ASSFGTSARIQY

V gene: TRBV29-1
CDR3 length: 11
J gene: TRBJ2-2
CDR3 protein: SVKRGAVGELF

V gene: TRBV7-2
CDR3 length: 12
J gene: TRBJ1-1
CDR3 protein: ASSLALGNTEAF

V gene: TRBV6-2/TRBV6-3
CDR3 length: 12
J gene: TRBJ2-7
CDR3 protein: ASRPRTSAYEQY

V gene: TRBV27
CDR3 length: 14
J gene: TRBJ2-3
CDR3 protein: ASSPGLAGGPDTQY

V gene: TRBV19
CDR3 length: 11
J gene: TRBJ1-1
CDR3 protein: ASSMWLNTEAF

V gene: TRBV7-2
CDR3 length: 13
J gene: TRBJ2-7
CDR3 protein: ASSLATGQSYEQY

V gene: TRBV28
CDR3 length: 14
J gene: TRBJ1-1
CDR3 protein: ASSVNSFPMNTEAF

V gene: TRBV7-9
CDR3 length: 12
J gene: TRBJ2-5
CDR3 protein: ASSSDRVGETQY

V gene: TRBV11-2
CDR3 length: 12
J gene: TRBJ1-2
CDR3 protein: ASSLGDKQYGYT

V gene: TRBV7-6
CDR3 length: 13
J gene: TRBJ2-7
CDR3 protein: ASSLDLGAVYEQY

V gene: TRBV20-1
CDR3 length: 13
J gene: TRBJ2-1
CDR3 protein: SAASGTGVYNEQF

V gene: TRBV28
CDR3 length: 11
J gene: TRBJ2-7
CDR3 protein: ASSQSPSYEQY

V gene: TRBV19
CDR3 length: 12
J gene: TRBJ2-1
CDR3 protein: ASMRASSYNEQF

V gene: TRBV4-1
CDR3 length: 14
J gene: TRBJ2-1
CDR3 protein: ASSQGTSGANNEQF

V gene: TRBV20-1
CDR3 length: 11
J gene: TRBJ2-3
CDR3 protein: SARDRGKDTQY

V gene: TRBV7-8
CDR3 length: 14
J gene: TRBJ1-6
CDR3 protein: ASSLEEGTYNSPLH

V gene: TRBV20-1
CDR3 length: 11
J gene: TRBJ1-4
CDR3 protein: SASGRGNEKLF

V gene: TRBV20-1
CDR3 length: 11
J gene: TRBJ1-5
CDR3 protein: SAPPDRGQPQH

V gene: TRBV2
CDR3 length: 14
J gene: TRBJ2-5
CDR3 protein: ASSESVGQGPETQY

V gene: TRBV7-8
CDR3 length: 14
J gene: TRBJ2-5
CDR3 protein: ASSLAGTSLRETQY

V gene: TRBV12-5
CDR3 length: 13
J gene: TRBJ2-1
CDR3 protein: ASGLVQGPNNEQF

V gene: TRBV12-3/TRBV12-4
CDR3 length: 12
J gene: TRBJ2-4
CDR3 protein: ASSQQGGWNIQY